A selection of T cell receptor beta chains follows, all from one sample in a study of cytomegalovirus exposure and HLA in healthy donors. Assay: immunoSEQ multiplex PCR; the TCRdb copy retains only in-frame clones and omits some. The table includes approximately 150,000 clones, over 80% detected once. The specimen sequenced was PBMCs. Receptor source: a man aged 50-60 years in good health and CMV-seropositive. Both conserved end residues are part of each CDR3. The D gene is left open where the match is weak. Clone size is shown for a subset of rows, as once, few, many or a class of expanded clone.

J,V,length,size,D,DNA,CDR3
TRBJ1-1,TRBV6-6,15,-,-,TGTGCCAGCAGCCACCCGGGACACCAGAACACTGAAGCTTTCTTT,CASSHPGHQNTEAFF
TRBJ1-1,TRBV9,14,once,-,TGTGCCAGCAGCGTAGATCAGGTCGGCACTGAAGCTTTCTTT,CASSVDQVGTEAFF
TRBJ2-1,TRBV9,14,-,-,TGTGCCAGCAGCGTAGTAGGGGCCTACAATGAGCAGTTCTTC,CASSVVGAYNEQFF
TRBJ2-1,TRBV7-9,15,-,-,TGTGCCAGCAGCATAAACAGGGAGCCCTACAATGAGCAGTTCTTC,CASSINREPYNEQFF
TRBJ2-3,TRBV10-3,17,-,TRBD2,TGTGCCATCAGTGAGACTAGCGGGGGGCTGTACACAGATACGCAGTATTTT,CAISETSGGLYTDTQYF
TRBJ1-1,TRBV5-1,14,-,TRBD1,TGCGCCAGCAGATCGGGACAGGGGGAAACTGAAGCTTTCTTT,CASRSGQGETEAFF
TRBJ1-1,TRBV6-5,15,-,-,TGTGCCAGCAGTTACTCCTCTACTTTGAACACTGAAGCTTTCTTT,CASSYSSTLNTEAFF
TRBJ2-7,TRBV12-2,15,-,-,TGTGCAAGTCGCTTAGCGCAGGAGACAGCCGCCGAGCAGTACTTC,CASRLAQETAAEQYF
TRBJ1-5,TRBV28,14,-,TRBD1,TGTGCCAGCAGACTACAGGGGGCGAGGCAGCCCCAGCATTTT,CASRLQGARQPQHF
TRBJ2-4,TRBV25-1,15,few,-,TGTGCCAGCAGTGATCAGTCGGCGGGCGGAAACATTCAGTACTTC,CASSDQSAGGNIQYF
TRBJ2-2,TRBV6-5,15,-,TRBD2,TGTGCCAGCAGGAGAGCGGGGGGACGAACCGGGGAGCTGTTTTTT,CASRRAGGRTGELFF
TRBJ1-6,TRBV6-5,15,-,TRBD1,TGTGCCAGCAGTTCTCGACCGGGACAGAATTCACCCCTCCACTTT,CASSSRPGQNSPLHF
TRBJ2-2,TRBV9,16,-,TRBD2,TGTGCCAGCAGCGTAGTTGCGGGGGACCGCACCGGGGAGCTGTTTTTT,CASSVVAGDRTGELFF
TRBJ1-4,TRBV10-2,12,-,TRBD1,TGCGCCAGCAGCACGACAGGGCGTAAACTGTTTTTT,CASSTTGRKLFF
TRBJ2-2,TRBV28,15,-,-,TGTGCCAGCAGTTCGGGACACATGAACACCGGGGAGCTGTTTTTT,CASSSGHMNTGELFF
TRBJ2-1,TRBV7-9,12,-,-,TGTGCCAGCCCTCTCCCACGGGGGGAGCAGTTCTTC,CASPLPRGEQFF
TRBJ2-7,TRBV11-2,15,few,TRBD1,TGTGCCAGCACCCCCGGGACAGGGACTTCCTACGAGCAGTACTTC,CASTPGTGTSYEQYF
TRBJ1-5,TRBV4-3,16,-,-,TGCGCCAGCAGCCAAGATCACAGGGCTAGCAATCAGCCCCAGCATTTT,CASSQDHRASNQPQHF
TRBJ2-5,TRBV28,14,-,TRBD1,TGTGCCAGCAGTTCCCCTGGACAGGCTACGACCCAGTACTTC,CASSSPGQATTQYF
TRBJ2-3,TRBV2,19,-,TRBD2,TGTGCCAGCAGTCGGACTAGCGGGGGGGCCTTAGGTACCACAGATACGCAGTATTTT,CASSRTSGGALGTTDTQYF
TRBJ2-1,TRBV4-2,18,once,TRBD2,TGTGCCAGCAGCCAAGAAGGGTTGAAGCGGGAGTTCGTCGATGAGCAGTTCTTC,CASSQEGLKREFVDEQFF
TRBJ2-5,TRBV28,16,once,TRBD1,TGTGCCAGCAGTACACTCGGGACAGGGTCTCGAGAGACCCAGTACTTC,CASSTLGTGSRETQYF
TRBJ2-3,TRBV27,16,-,-,TGTGCCAGCGGGGGAGAACTCGGGGGGCCTGGAGATACGCAGTATTTT,CASGGELGGPGDTQYF
TRBJ1-2,TRBV4-1,15,-,TRBD1,TGCGCCAGCAGCCAAGACAGGGGGCGCGTGAATGGCTACACCTTC,CASSQDRGRVNGYTF
TRBJ2-3,TRBV5-6,15,few,-,TGTGCCAGCAGCACCAACGTTGGGGCCGCAGATACGCAGTATTTT,CASSTNVGAADTQYF
TRBJ2-7,TRBV10-3,13,-,TRBD1,TGTGCCATCAGGAGGACAGGGGGCTACGAGCAGTACTTC,CAIRRTGGYEQYF
TRBJ2-1,TRBV6-5,15,-,TRBD2,TGTGCCAGCAGTTACGGCGGGGGGCCCTACAATGAGCAGTTCTTC,CASSYGGGPYNEQFF
TRBJ2-5,TRBV9,15,-,TRBD1,TGTGCCAGCAGCCCACAGACAGGGACGGGAGAGACCCAGTACTTC,CASSPQTGTGETQYF
TRBJ2-7,TRBV6-6,14,-,TRBD1,TGTGCCAGCAGTTCTCGACAGGGATCCTACGAGCAGTACTTC,CASSSRQGSYEQYF
TRBJ2-7,TRBV6-5,14,-,-,TGTGCCAGCAAGGAGAACGGGGGCTCCTACGAGCAGTACTTC,CASKENGGSYEQYF
TRBJ1-6,TRBV7-6,15,few,-,TGTGCCAGCAGCTCCAATACAGACTATAATTCACCCCTCCACTTT,CASSSNTDYNSPLHF
TRBJ2-7,TRBV29-1,14,-,TRBD1,TGCAGCGTTGATAGGACAGGGGCAGGGTACGGGCAGTACTTC,CSVDRTGAGYGQYF
TRBJ2-1,TRBV7-7,15,-,-,TGTGCTAGCAGCTTAGCACCGAGCTCCTACAATGAGCAGTTCTTC,CASSLAPSSYNEQFF
TRBJ1-1,TRBV6-6,13,few,-,TGTGCCAGCAGACCAGGGTTAAGGGCTGAAGCTTTCTTT,CASRPGLRAEAFF
TRBJ2-4,TRBV27,14,-,TRBD1,TGTGCCACCGCGCTAAGGGGGCAACAAAACATTCAGTACTTC,CATALRGQQNIQYF
TRBJ2-1,TRBV19,15,-,-,TGTGCCAGTAGTATACAAGGGGGAATGGCCAATGAGCAGTTCTTC,CASSIQGGMANEQFF
TRBJ2-7,TRBV19,16,few,TRBD2,TGTGCCAGTAGTATCCAGCCGGGACTAGGGCCATACGAGCAGTACTTC,CASSIQPGLGPYEQYF
TRBJ2-3,TRBV5-1,14,-,TRBD1,TGCGCCAGCAGCCCAGGACAGGGAACAGATACGCAGTATTTT,CASSPGQGTDTQYF
TRBJ1-1,TRBV2,14,-,-,TGTGCCAGCTTAAAGGAGAACATCAACACTGAAGCTTTCTTT,CASLKENINTEAFF
TRBJ2-7,TRBV4-1,15,-,-,TGCGCCAGCAGCCTCCAGACAGGCCTAGCCTACGAGCAGTACTTC,CASSLQTGLAYEQYF
TRBJ1-2,TRBV28,13,once,-,TGTGCCAGCAGCGCTCAAACAGTTTATGGCTACACCTTC,CASSAQTVYGYTF
TRBJ2-7,TRBV27,14,-,-,TGTGCCAGCAGTTTGGGGGGGCCATCCGGCGAGCAGTACTTC,CASSLGGPSGEQYF
TRBJ2-7,TRBV5-4,12,once,-,TGTGCCAGCAGCGTACAGGACATCGAGCAGTACTTC,CASSVQDIEQYF
TRBJ1-1,TRBV28,13,-,-,TGTGCCAGCAGTTTTCAGGGGAACACTGAAGCTTTCTTT,CASSFQGNTEAFF
TRBJ2-3,TRBV4-1,18,-,TRBD2,TGCGCCAGCAGCCAAGCAGCGGGGGCCAATTTACGCACAGATACGCAGTATTTT,CASSQAAGANLRTDTQYF
TRBJ1-4,TRBV19,17,-,-,TGTGCCAGTAGTATGGAACCTAGGTTGAGGCACCTAGAAAAACTGTTTTTT,CASSMEPRLRHLEKLFF
TRBJ1-2,TRBV29-1,14,few,-,TGCAGCGTTGGTCTTATCCAGGGGACCTATGGCTACACCTTC,CSVGLIQGTYGYTF
TRBJ2-3,TRBV2,19,-,TRBD2,TGTGCCAGCAGTGAAGGAGTTAGCGGGGGGGCCCTGTTCTCAGATACGCAGTATTTT,CASSEGVSGGALFSDTQYF
TRBJ2-5,TRBV7-6,16,-,TRBD1,TGTGCCAGCAGCTTAGCGGGACAGGGGGCGGGAGAGACCCAGTACTTC,CASSLAGQGAGETQYF
TRBJ2-7,TRBV10-1,16,-,-,TGCGCCAGCAGTGGGTCCTCCACGGAGGGGACCCACGAGCAGTACTTC,CASSGSSTEGTHEQYF
TRBJ2-5,TRBV18,16,-,-,TGTGCCAGCTCACCCCTAGGGGCAGGGGTACAAGAGACCCAGTACTTC,CASSPLGAGVQETQYF
TRBJ2-3,TRBV7-8,19,once,TRBD2,TGTGCCAGCAGCTCCTCCGGGCTAGCGGGGGTCCGAGTTACAGATACGCAGTATTTT,CASSSSGLAGVRVTDTQYF
TRBJ1-1,TRBV29-1,13,-,-,TGCAGCGCTGAGGGGGGGGATATCACTGAAGCTTTCTTT,CSAEGGDITEAFF